Detailed here is one TCR beta chain. Its antigen is as yet unknown. The sample originates from a study of neoadjuvant anti-PD-1 for oral cavity cancer. Generated by immunoSEQ multiplex PCR, the TCRdb table keeps only in-frame clones and is missing some. The repertoire holds 55,000 to 75,000 clones, with under 85% as singletons. General study points: Treg/Th17 ratio rose with pretreatment blood and fell with post-treatment tumor TCRbeta clonality. After neoadjuvant nivolumab, PBMC T cell clonality was significantly higher in non-responders than responders.

Per germline, CDR1 MNHNS and CDR2 SASEGT. This CDR3 region has 15 residues. With 6 bases clipped from V and 2 bases from J, the junction kept 7 bases outside the gene matches. The genes are TRBV6-1 and TRBJ2-7; 10 nucleotides align to TRBD2. The TCR comes from a person between 40 and 85 years old with oral cavity squamous cell carcinoma. The sample was PBMCs, taken before nivolumab (anti-PD-1) treatment. The CDR3 DNA follows: TGTGCCAGCAGACCCGGGACTAGCGTTACCTACGAGCAGTACTTC. Amino acids: CASRPGTSVTYEQYF.